Below are 9 T cell receptor beta chains sequenced from a single sample in a study of blood T cells in healthy people across ages. The second PCR ran roughly 6 to 11 cycles with a sample-barcoded 5' primer and J-beta primers. MiXCR was run by TCRdb on the 5' RACE reads, yielding one entry per CDR3 protein. Here the sample spans hundreds of thousands of distinct CDR3 sequences, over 25% being singletons. The sample was also linked to a second study, of T cells of mothers and their children.

Specimen: blood. These receptors originate from a boy younger than 10 in good health.

This clonotype was observed at least ten times. Germline is not matched at one junction end, which may reflect a read error. The chain combines TRBV5-5 with TRBJ1-2, with D unresolved. Germline lookup yields CDR1 SGHKS and CDR2 YYEKEE (reference sequence). The CDR3 covers 15 residues. This CDR3 is CASSLDAGPSRARVF. CDR3 in DNA: TGTGCCAGCAGCTTGGACGCAGGACCCTCACGGGCTAGGGTCTTC.

There are a few counts of this clonotype. The rearrangement uses TRBV20-1 and TRBJ2-5, with 8 bases matching TRBD1. Near its end, the DNA agrees better with TRBJ2-7, so the J call may be wrong. Looked up from germline, CDR1 is DFQATT and CDR2 is SNEGSKA (reference sequence). This CDR3 spans 16 amino acids. In nucleotides, the CDR3 is TGCAGTGCCCGGACGATGGAGGGACAGGAAACCTACGAGCAGTACTTC. Translated, it gives CSARTMEGQETYEQYF.

This chain uses TRBV10-2 with TRBJ2-5, with D perhaps matching TRBD1 or TRBD2 (5 bases each). The DNA end is a closer match to TRBJ2-7, so the J assignment may be wrong. The CDR3 contains 16 residues. Germline CDR1 reads WSHSY; CDR2 reads SAAADI. The CDR3 region has the DNA TGCGCCAGCAGTCCAACTGGGGGATCCCTGTCCTACGAGCAGTACTTC. Its translation is CASSPTGGSLSYEQYF.

The J gene is TRBJ2-5, the V gene TRBV7-9; no clear D gene. V shed 3 bases and J shed 4 bases, with 12 bases lying between them. There are 14 residues in the CDR3. Germline loops: CDR1 SEHNR, CDR2 FQNEAQ (reference sequence). The CDR3 is CASSFIPGGETQYF. CDR3 nucleotides: TGTGCCAGCAGCTTCATACCCGGCGGAGAGACCCAGTACTTC.

V and J are TRBV11-2 and TRBJ2-5, with D perhaps being TRBD1 or TRBD2 (5 bases each). CDR1 is SGHAT and CDR2 is FQNNGV in the germline V gene. The CDR3 consists of 15 residues. The germline V and J ends were trimmed by 7 bases and 2 bases, with 17 bases remaining between them. CDR3: CASTQGLAWQETQYF. The DNA of the CDR3 is TGTGCCAGCACCCAGGGCCTAGCTTGGCAAGAGACCCAGTACTTC.

The rearrangement joins TRBV9 to TRBJ2-3; no reliable D call. The CDR3 extends over 13 amino acids. Trimming removed 4 bases at V and 7 bases at J, with 13 bases between. The germline V gene has CDR1 SGDLS and CDR2 YYNGEE. CDR3 in amino acids: CASSPPMGNTQYF. The CDR3 nucleotides are TGTGCCAGCAGCCCCCCCATGGGGAATACGCAGTATTTT.

The chain carries TRBV25-1 and TRBJ1-1, with D possibly matching TRBD1 (6 bases). The germline gives CDR1 MGHDK, CDR2 SYGVNS. The germline V and J ends were trimmed by 2 bases and 11 bases, with 18 bases remaining between them. The CDR3 sequence is 14 residues long. CDR3 bases: TGTGCCAGCAGTGAAAGTAGGTCAGGGGTGAGGGCTTTCTTT. It translates to CASSESRSGVRAFF.

This sequence joins TRBV3-1 and TRBJ1-5; D ambiguous. The CDR3 has 13 amino acids. V was trimmed by 4 bases and J by 5 bases, leaving 9 bases between them. Germline V gene data show CDR1 as LGHDT and CDR2 as YNNKEL (reference sequence). The DNA of the CDR3 is TGTGCCAGCAGCCCGCGCAGAGATCAGCCCCAGCATTTT. Translation gives CASSPRRDQPQHF.

This clonotype appeared a few times. The chain employs TRBV7-8 and TRBJ2-5, with D perhaps matching TRBD2 (7 bases). The CDR3 is 15 residues long. Germline CDR1 SGHVS, CDR2 FQNEAQ. V was cut by 5 bases and J by 2 bases, with 15 bases left in between. The CDR3 is CASSQGGLSQETQYF. The CDR3 DNA sequence: TGTGCCAGCAGCCAAGGGGGACTATCACAAGAGACCCAGTACTTC.